Listed below are T cell receptor beta chains from one sample, sequenced in a study of T cells in Graves' hyperthyroidism and ophthalmopathy. One entry per CDR3 protein, called by TCRdb with MiXCR from the multiplex PCR reads. Counted here are some 370,000 distinct CDR3 sequences, over 12% occurring once; the ten biggest clones make up 28%. Sequencing was performed on blood. The receptors were gathered from a man over 45 with Graves' ophthalmopathy. Each CDR3 is given without its conserved first and last residue. Rows may omit the clone size; those that give it use once, few, many or a size class.

v_call clone_size cdr3_aa
TRBV18 many ASSPQKENIQY
TRBV6-1 NA ASTGDSYNEQF
TRBV7-9 many ASQTVNTGELF
TRBV6-1 many ASTLGGNTEAF
TRBV10-2 NA SSRGSGRISRTGELF
TRBV20-1 NA SALGANGYT
TRBV5-1 many ASSLKGPDTQY
TRBV3-1 many ASSPGTVNTEAF
TRBV10-3 NA AITSGQTYEQY
TRBV29-1 many SVKGQGARRDTQY